The T cell receptor beta chain described here comes from a study of cytotoxic CD8 clonotypes in ibrutinib-treated CLL. As for the study in general: Among the patients, around ten presented as relapsed/refractory and approximately 14 as treatment-naive; around 17 showed unmutated IGHV. Complete response was seen in 2 patients and partial in approximately 24; roughly twelve progressed and roughly 15 stayed remitted after a median about 68 months.

Repertoires were generated with immunoSEQ multiplex PCR, while TCRdb's copy carries only in-frame clones and drops some. The sample carries under 300,000 clones, approximately 79% recorded once. CDR1 is SQVTM and CDR2 is ANQGSEA in the germline V gene. Germline trimming cut 7 bases from V and 1 base from J; bases unmatched to any gene: 2. The CDR3 sequence is 12 residues long. On this clone itself: The antigen remains undetermined. Distinct nucleotide sequences in the sample also encode this CDR3.

Findings and caveats of the study: Sustained-remission and progressing patients diverged in sampling times. Private clonotypes, not public ones, expanded at ibrutinib response.

The receptor's source is a human donor with chronic lymphocytic leukemia. The chain couples TRBV29-1 to TRBJ1-1, with TRBD1 matching over 8 bases. The source was PBMCs, collected at disease progression, from a patient treated with ibrutinib. The chain's CDR3 is CSAGTGNTEAFF. In DNA form, the CDR3 reads TGCAGCGCAGGGACAGGGAACACTGAAGCTTTCTTT.